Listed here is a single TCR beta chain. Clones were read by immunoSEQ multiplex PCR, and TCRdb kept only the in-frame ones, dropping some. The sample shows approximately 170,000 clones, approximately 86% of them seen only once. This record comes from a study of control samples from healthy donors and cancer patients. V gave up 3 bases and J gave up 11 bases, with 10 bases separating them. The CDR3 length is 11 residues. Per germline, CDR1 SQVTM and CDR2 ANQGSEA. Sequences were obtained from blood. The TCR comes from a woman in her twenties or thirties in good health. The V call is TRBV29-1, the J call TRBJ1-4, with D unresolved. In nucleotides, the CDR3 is TGCAGCGTTGACGACGGAAGGAAACTGTTTTTT. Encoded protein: CSVDDGRKLFF.